This T cell receptor (beta chain) was captured in a study of T cell responses to AZD1222 COVID-19 vaccine. The CDR3 spans 16 residues. Germline V gene lookup returns CDR1 MNHNS and CDR2 SASEGT. V lost 4 bases, J lost 4 bases, and 19 bases lay in between. The protocol was immunoSEQ multiplex PCR, while the TCRdb copy is restricted to in-frame clones and leaves out a portion. Among nearly 95,000 clones listed, 90% were seen once. This clone has just one count. The chain carries TRBV6-1 and TRBJ1-2; weak D call: TRBD1 (6 bases). This clonotype originated in an adult in good health. The sample consisted of peripheral blood, taken on day 0 of AZD1222 vaccination. CDR3 sequence: CASSAGTRGGGYGYTF. The CDR3 region has the DNA TGTGCCAGCAGTGCCGGTACAAGGGGAGGGGGCTATGGCTACACCTTC.